These 21 T cell receptor beta chains share one sample of origin, sequenced in a study of T cells after yellow fever vaccination. MiXCR, run by TCRdb on the 5' RACE reads, gives a single entry per CDR3 protein. This repertoire shows about 96,000 distinct CDR3 sequences, 8.9% found once; its top ten account for around a sixth. The sample here was CD8+ T cells not binding an NS4B(214-222) dextramer, sorted from PBMCs, taken less than 16 days after the first yellow fever vaccination. The receptors come from a man between 18 and 35 years old who received the YFV17D yellow fever vaccine.

The V gene is TRBV4-2, the J gene TRBJ1-2, with D perhaps matching TRBD1 (5 bases). With 0 bases removed from V and 4 bases from J, the gap between germline ends came to 15 bases. CDR3 length equals 16 residues. Germline assignment: CDR1 LGHNA and CDR2 YNFKEQ. The CDR3 nucleotides are TGTGCCAGCAGCCAAGATCGGTCAGGGACGGTCTATGGCTACACCTTC. Protein product: CASSQDRSGTVYGYTF.

The chain couples TRBV7-9 to TRBJ2-5; 7 nucleotides agree with TRBD2. Looked up from germline, CDR1 is SEHNR and CDR2 is FQNEAQ (reference sequence). V gave up 2 bases and J gave up 3 bases; unmatched junction bases: 6. The CDR3 runs to 15 residues. The CDR3 nucleotides read TGTGCCAGCAGCTTATTGGGTCGGGGGGAAGAGACCCAGTACTTC. Its translation is CASSLLGRGEETQYF.

This clonotype occurred a few times. The genes are TRBV11-2 and TRBJ2-7; TRBD1 or TRBD2 may be the D gene (5 bases each). The CDR3 is 17 amino acids. The V end lost 2 bases, the J end lost 3 bases, and 20 bases lay between the germline ends. CDR1 and CDR2 from the germline V gene are SGHAT and FQNNGV. In DNA, the CDR3 is TGTGCCAGCAGCTTAATTGAGGGGACCGGGGCCTTCTACGAGCAGTACTTC. This gives the protein CASSLIEGTGAFYEQYF.

The chain is built from TRBV29-1 and TRBJ2-2; D is possibly TRBD1 (7 bases). The CDR3 runs to 15 residues. Germline lookup yields CDR1 SQVTM and CDR2 ANQGSEA. V lost 6 bases, J lost 2 bases, and 16 bases lay in between. DNA for the CDR3: TGCAGCGTGGAGACAGGGCGGGGCAACACCGGGGAGCTGTTTTTT. Translation: CSVETGRGNTGELFF.

Worth noting for this clonotype: A read error may produce the germline difference seen at one junction end. The V and J genes are TRBV12-3 or TRBV12-4 and TRBJ1-1; D is unclear. The CDR3 spans 12 residues. The CDR3 is CASTAMNTKAFF. The CDR3 nucleotides are TGTGCCAGCACGGCGATGAACACTAAAGCTTTCTTT.

This clonotype was observed a few times. This chain joins TRBV20-1 and TRBJ1-2, with D maybe TRBD1 (5 bases). In germline, CDR1 is DFQATT, CDR2 SNEGSKA (reference sequence). The CDR3 is made up of 17 amino acids. Trimming took 1 base from V and 0 from J, leaving 18 bases between them. CDR3 sequence reads: CSARVLSNLTANYGYTF. The CDR3 DNA reads as TGCAGTGCTAGAGTTCTGTCCAACCTGACAGCTAACTATGGCTACACCTTC.

The CDR3 reads CASSPGQGLNEQYF. The DNA of the CDR3 is TGTGCCAGCAGCCCGGGACAGGGTTTGAACGAGCAGTACTTC. J is TRBJ2-7 and V is TRBV5-6; 9 positions match TRBD1. The junction had 7 bases not matched to a gene; V was cut back by 4 bases and J by 5 bases. CDR1 and CDR2 (germline): SGHDT, YYEEEE. This CDR3 is built from 14 residues.

At least ten counts were recorded for this clonotype. This rearrangement joins TRBV12-3 or TRBV12-4 to TRBJ2-1, with unresolved D. CDR3 length: 11 residues. Trimming cost V 3 bases and J 8 bases, with 5 bases left between them. CDR3: CASSFTDEQFF. The CDR3 bases are TGTGCCAGCAGTTTTACCGATGAGCAGTTCTTC.

In its sample, this clonotype was seen a few times. The chain joins TRBV9 to TRBJ1-6, with D perhaps TRBD1 (5 bases). In germline, CDR1 is SGDLS, CDR2 YYNGEE. The length of the CDR3 is 15 residues. V lost 2 bases to trimming and J lost 7 bases, with 13 bases between them. CDR3 nucleotides: TGTGCCAGCAGCGTTTGGGACCGTTGGAATTCACCCCTCCACTTT. This sequence encodes CASSVWDRWNSPLHF.

This clonotype has a handful of counts. V is TRBV27 and J is TRBJ2-1; 8 nucleotides match TRBD2. The length of the CDR3 is 15 residues. Germline values: CDR1 MNHEY, CDR2 SMNVEV (reference sequence). The V segment lost 6 bases and the J segment 2 bases; nucleotides outside the gene matches: 6. CDR3 sequence reads: CASRMFGGAYNEQFF. CDR3 bases: TGTGCCAGCAGAATGTTCGGGGGGGCCTACAATGAGCAGTTCTTC.

This clonotype occurred many times. The CDR3 DNA reads TGTGCCATCAGCGATGGGACAGGGAGCTACGAGCAGTACTTC. Amino acid sequence: CAISDGTGSYEQYF. This chain connects TRBV10-3 to TRBJ2-7; 9 bases are a match to TRBD1. The CDR3 loop spans 14 amino acids. V was pared by 6 bases and J by 3 bases, with 6 bases of the junction left unmatched. Germline CDR1 is ENHRY and CDR2 is SYGVKD.

This clonotype was picked up a small number of times. The V gene is TRBV19, the J gene TRBJ1-1; D is unresolved. Per germline, CDR1 LNHDA and CDR2 SQIVND (reference sequence). This CDR3 comprises 14 residues. V shed 6 bases and J shed 5 bases, with 16 bases lying between them. The CDR3 sequence: CASRPRTAATEAFF. The CDR3 DNA reads TGTGCCAGTAGGCCCAGGACTGCGGCAACTGAAGCTTTCTTT.

This clonotype appeared a few times. The chain couples TRBV7-6 to TRBJ2-1; D is tentatively TRBD1 or TRBD2 (5 bases each). V was cut by 7 bases and J by 0 bases, with 13 bases left in between. The CDR3 length is 15 residues. Germline-derived CDR1 and CDR2 are SGHVS and FNYEAQ. Written as DNA, the CDR3 is TGTGCCAGCACCAAAGAGGGGTACTCCTACAATGAGCAGTTCTTC. Its translation: CASTKEGYSYNEQFF.

This clonotype has just one count. A much larger clone is a single base away; this may be a read error. The rearrangement links TRBV9 to TRBJ2-7; 14 bases fit TRBD2. The CDR3 is 17 amino acids. Germline CDR1 and CDR2: SGDLS and YYNGEE. The CDR3 protein is CVSSVAPGLAGALEQYF. The DNA of the CDR3 is TGTGTCAGCAGCGTAGCACCGGGACTAGCGGGGGCCCTCGAGCAGTACTTC.

This clonotype occurred many times. V gene TRBV12-3 or TRBV12-4 combines with J gene TRBJ2-3, with D possibly being TRBD1 or TRBD2 (5 bases each). This CDR3 is built from 14 residues. V lost 3 bases to trimming and J lost 0 bases, with 7 bases between them. The CDR3 here is CASSFEGSTDTQYF. The CDR3 bases are TGTGCCAGCAGTTTCGAGGGGAGCACAGATACGCAGTATTTT.

The chain joins TRBV9 to TRBJ2-3, with D maybe TRBD2 (6 bases). The V gene's germline CDR1 is SGDLS and CDR2 YYNGEE. Trimming pared 1 base from V and 2 bases from J, leaving 11 bases between. The CDR3 length is 15 residues. CDR3 bases: TGTGCCAGCAGCGTACCCAGGGACTCCACAGATACGCAGTATTTT. Protein sequence: CASSVPRDSTDTQYF.

V usage is TRBV28 and J usage is TRBJ1-2, with unresolved D. The CDR3 is 12 residues long. Trimming took 2 bases from V and 4 from J, leaving 5 bases between them. Germline loops: CDR1 MDHEN, CDR2 SYDVKM. CDR3 nucleotides: TGTGCCAGCAGTTTAGTTCCCTATGGCTACACCTTC. It specifies CASSLVPYGYTF.

The chain employs TRBV7-9 and TRBJ2-5; TRBD2 matches at 8 bases. V shed 4 bases and J 3 bases; nucleotides not matched to a gene: 13. CDR3 length equals 17 residues. Per germline, CDR1 SEHNR and CDR2 FQNEAQ (reference sequence). The CDR3 bases are TGTGCCAGCAGCTCCCTGGCGGGGGGTTTTATTGAAGAGACCCAGTACTTC. Amino acid sequence: CASSSLAGGFIEETQYF.

There are many counts of this clonotype. This chain links TRBV4-1 with TRBJ1-2, with D possibly matching TRBD1 (5 bases). The V and J ends lost 2 bases and 7 bases respectively, with 17 bases between them. The CDR3 covers 15 residues. Germline values: CDR1 MGHRA, CDR2 YSYEKL. The CDR3 DNA sequence: TGCGCCAGCAGCCAACTTCAAGGGACGCGCTCTGGCTACACCTTC. This codes for CASSQLQGTRSGYTF.

This clonotype was seen more than once but under ten times. The J gene is TRBJ2-5, the V gene TRBV7-9; 9 nucleotides match TRBD1. The J segment lost 1 base and the V segment lost 4 bases, leaving 4 bases of the junction unmatched. The CDR3 length is 15 residues. CDR1 is SEHNR and CDR2 is FQNEAQ in the germline V gene (reference sequence). CDR3 DNA: TGTGCCAGCAGCTCCGGGACAGGGAGCCAAGAGACCCAGTACTTC. It codes for CASSSGTGSQETQYF.

In this sample, this clonotype is medium-sized. The genes are TRBV6-4 and TRBJ2-1; TRBD2 matches at 10 bases. Germline trimming cut 0 bases from V and 6 bases from J; bases unmatched to any gene: 2. This CDR3 comprises 15 residues. Germline CDR1 reads MRHNA; CDR2 reads SNTAGT. The CDR3 sequence: CASSDSAGGPNEQFF. In DNA form, the CDR3 reads TGTGCCAGCAGTGACTCAGCGGGGGGGCCCAATGAGCAGTTCTTC.